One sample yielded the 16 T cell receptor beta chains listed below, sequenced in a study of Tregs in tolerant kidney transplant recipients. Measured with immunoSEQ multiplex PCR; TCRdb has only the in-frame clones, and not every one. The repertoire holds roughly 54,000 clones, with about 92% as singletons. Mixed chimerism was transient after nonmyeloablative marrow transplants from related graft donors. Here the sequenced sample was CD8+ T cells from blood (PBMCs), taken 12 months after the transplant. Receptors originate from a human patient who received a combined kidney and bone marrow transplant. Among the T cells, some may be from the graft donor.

CDR3 in DNA: TGTGCCAGTAGTACACTGGGGGGGACTGAAGCTTTCTTT. This sequence encodes CASSTLGGTEAFF. V usage is TRBV19 and J usage is TRBJ1-1, with D possibly being TRBD1 (5 bases). CDR3 length: 13 amino acids. The germline V and J ends were trimmed by 4 bases and 5 bases, with 11 bases remaining between them. Germline CDR1 and CDR2: LNHDA and SQIVND (reference sequence).

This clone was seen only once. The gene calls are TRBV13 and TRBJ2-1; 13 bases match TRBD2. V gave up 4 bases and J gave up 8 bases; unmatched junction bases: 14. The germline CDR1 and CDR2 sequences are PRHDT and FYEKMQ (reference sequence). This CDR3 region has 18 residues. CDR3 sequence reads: CASSSSRLLAGGLHEQFF. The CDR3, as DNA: TGTGCCAGCAGCTCATCCCGGCTACTAGCGGGAGGGCTCCATGAGCAGTTCTTC.

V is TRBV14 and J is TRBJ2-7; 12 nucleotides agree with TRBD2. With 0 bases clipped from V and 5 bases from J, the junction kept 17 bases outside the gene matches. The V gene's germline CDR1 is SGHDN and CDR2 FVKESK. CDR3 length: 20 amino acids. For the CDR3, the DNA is TGTGCCAGCAGCCAAGATCCCCAGGGGGGACTAGCGGGCCCCTTTCACGAGCAGTACTTC. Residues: CASSQDPQGGLAGPFHEQYF.

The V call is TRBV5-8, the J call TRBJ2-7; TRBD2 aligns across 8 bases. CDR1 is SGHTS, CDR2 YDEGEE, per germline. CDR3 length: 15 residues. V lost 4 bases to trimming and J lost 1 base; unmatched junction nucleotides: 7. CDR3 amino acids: CASSQTSVSSYEQYF. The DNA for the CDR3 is TGTGCCAGCAGCCAGACTAGCGTCTCTTCCTACGAGCAGTACTTC.

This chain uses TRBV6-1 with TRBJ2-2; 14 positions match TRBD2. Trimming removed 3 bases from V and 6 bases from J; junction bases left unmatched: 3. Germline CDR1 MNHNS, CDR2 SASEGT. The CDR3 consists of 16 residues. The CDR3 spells CASSDPGLAGAGELFF. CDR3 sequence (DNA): TGTGCCAGCAGTGACCCGGGACTAGCGGGAGCCGGGGAGCTGTTTTTT.

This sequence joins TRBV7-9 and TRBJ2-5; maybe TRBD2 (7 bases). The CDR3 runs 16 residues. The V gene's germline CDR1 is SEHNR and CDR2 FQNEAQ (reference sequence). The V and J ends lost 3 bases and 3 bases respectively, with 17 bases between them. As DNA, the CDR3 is TGTGCCAGCAGCTTCGAGGCGGGGGCGAGGGAAGAGACCCAGTACTTC. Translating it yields CASSFEAGAREETQYF.

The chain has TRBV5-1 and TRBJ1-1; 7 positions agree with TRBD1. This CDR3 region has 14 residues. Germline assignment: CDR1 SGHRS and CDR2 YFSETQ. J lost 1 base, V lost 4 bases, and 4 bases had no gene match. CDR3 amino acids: CASSTWTGNTEAFF. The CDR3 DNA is TGCGCCAGCAGCACATGGACAGGGAACACTGAAGCTTTCTTT.

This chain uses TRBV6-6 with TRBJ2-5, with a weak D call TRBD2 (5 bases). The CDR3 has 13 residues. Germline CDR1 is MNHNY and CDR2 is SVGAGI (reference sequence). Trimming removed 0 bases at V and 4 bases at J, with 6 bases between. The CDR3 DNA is TGTGCCAGCAGTTACTCGAGGGCAGAGACCCAGTACTTC. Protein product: CASSYSRAETQYF.

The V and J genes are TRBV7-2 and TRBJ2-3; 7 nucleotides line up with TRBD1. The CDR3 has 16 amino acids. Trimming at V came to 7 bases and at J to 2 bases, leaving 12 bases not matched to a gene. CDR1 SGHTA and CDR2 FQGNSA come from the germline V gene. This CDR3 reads CASNPRGQATTDTQYF. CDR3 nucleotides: TGTGCCAGCAACCCACGCGGACAGGCTACCACAGATACGCAGTATTTT.

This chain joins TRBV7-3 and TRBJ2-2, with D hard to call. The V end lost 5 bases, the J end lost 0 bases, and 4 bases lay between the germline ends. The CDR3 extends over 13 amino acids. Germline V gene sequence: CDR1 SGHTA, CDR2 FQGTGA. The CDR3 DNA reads TGTGCCAGCAGCGACACGAACACCGGGGAGCTGTTTTTT. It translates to CASSDTNTGELFF.

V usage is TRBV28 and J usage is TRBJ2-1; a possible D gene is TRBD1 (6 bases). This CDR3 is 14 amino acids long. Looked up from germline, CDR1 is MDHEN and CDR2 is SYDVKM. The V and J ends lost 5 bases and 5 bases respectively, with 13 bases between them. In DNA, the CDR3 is TGTGCCAGCAGTGAGGGGGACACTCACAATGAGCAGTTCTTC. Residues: CASSEGDTHNEQFF.

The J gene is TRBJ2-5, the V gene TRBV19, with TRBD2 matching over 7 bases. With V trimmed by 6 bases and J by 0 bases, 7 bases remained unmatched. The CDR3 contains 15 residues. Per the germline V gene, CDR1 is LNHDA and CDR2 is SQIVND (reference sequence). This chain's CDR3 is CASRSGTTYQETQYF. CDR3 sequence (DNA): TGTGCCAGTAGAAGTGGGACTACCTACCAAGAGACCCAGTACTTC.

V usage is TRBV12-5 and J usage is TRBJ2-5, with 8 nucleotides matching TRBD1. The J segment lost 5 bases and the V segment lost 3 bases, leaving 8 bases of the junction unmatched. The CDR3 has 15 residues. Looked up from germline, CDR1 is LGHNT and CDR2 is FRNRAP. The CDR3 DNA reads TGTGCTAGTGGTTTTCCGGGACAGGAGAAGGAGACCCAGTACTTC. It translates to CASGFPGQEKETQYF.

The CDR3 sequence: CSAARAGGSSYEQYF. CDR3 DNA: TGCAGCGCTGCGCGGGCGGGGGGAAGCTCCTACGAGCAGTACTTC. This chain links TRBV29-1 with TRBJ2-7; 8 nucleotides line up with TRBD2. This CDR3 has 15 amino acids. Trimming removed 7 bases from V and 0 bases from J; junction bases left unmatched: 11. The germline V gene encodes CDR1 SQVTM and CDR2 ANQGSEA.

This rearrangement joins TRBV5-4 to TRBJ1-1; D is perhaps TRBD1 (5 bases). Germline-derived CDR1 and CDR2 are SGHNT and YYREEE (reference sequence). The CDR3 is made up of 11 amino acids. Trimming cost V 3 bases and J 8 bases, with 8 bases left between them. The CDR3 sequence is CASSSQAEAFF. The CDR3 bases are TGTGCCAGCAGCTCACAGGCAGAAGCTTTCTTT.

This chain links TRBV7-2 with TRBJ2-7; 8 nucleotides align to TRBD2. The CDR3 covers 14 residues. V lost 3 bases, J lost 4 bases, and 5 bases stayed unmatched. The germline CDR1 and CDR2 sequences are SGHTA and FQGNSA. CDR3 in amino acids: CASSFSGEGYEQYF. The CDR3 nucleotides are TGTGCCAGCAGCTTTAGCGGGGAAGGATACGAGCAGTACTTC.